This T cell receptor beta chain came from a study of blood T cell repertoires in COVID-19 (dated by TCRdb to 2019 to 2021). Concerning the study at large: Collaborator samples came from the United States, Italy and Spain and covered acute and convalescent phases of COVID-19. The prospective study material was composed of cDNA or gDNA derived from T cells, B-cell-depleted T cells, or PBMCs. The dataset comprised deeply sampled blood TCRbeta repertoires from subjects exposed to, actively infected with, or recovered from COVID-19. A freely available public database, intended as a resource for researchers studying the immune response to SARS-CoV-2, is where the repertoires were released. Samples were obtained from the ongoing ImmuneRACE study (first 160 participants) and from some 1,200 subjects provided by 6 global collaborators. The sample metadata nearly always contained a de-identified subject ID, COVID-19 status, age in years and sex. Where HLA class I and class II types were available, the types were taken from metadata supplied by the sample provider, not from assay-based typing.

V is cut back by 0 bases and J by 9 bases, with 5 bases in the junction unmatched. Taken from cysteine to phenylalanine, the CDR3 has 15 residues. Only the CDR3 DNA stays, 45 bases, in frame from base 1. CDR1 and CDR2, looked up from the germline V gene (reference sequence), are SGHNT and YYREEE. The immunoSEQ Assay, a bias-controlled multiplex PCR, was used to amplify TCRbeta CDR3 regions from genomic DNA. In the original analysis: Nucleated cell counts per sample were estimated from amplification of reference gene primers within the assay. To quantify the absolute abundance of each unique TCRbeta CDR3 rearrangement, sequence reads were collapsed and filtered. Productive Simpson clonality was computed per sample as the square root of Simpson's diversity index over productive rearrangements. The source is immuneACCESS, and TCRdb retained only in-frame sequences with V and J called. Part of the clones is not carried over; for the studies checked, unresolved V genes explain less than half of this, and the remainder is unexplained. The D gene and trimming were derived from the DNA, and the V and J assignments and clone size from that table. Counted in this sample were 95,000 to 100,000 clones; less than 85% of them appeared once. More than 1.5% of the sample rests with the top ten.

This clone was detected only once. What antigen it recognizes has not been identified. No clone much larger than this one lies a single base away; base qualities are absent. Each collaborating institution followed its own protocols to collect whole blood in K2EDTA tubes. For TCRbeta analysis, collaborators shipped samples as frozen whole blood, isolated PBMCs, or DNA extracted from either of those sample types. The study at large found these results: Clinical and demographic metadata were provided uncurated, with the amount varying by source and participant.

This clonotype originated in a woman aged 70-85 years with active or convalescent COVID-19. The sample taken for sequencing was peripheral blood. The V and J segments used are TRBV5-4 and TRBJ2-1, with 11 central nucleotides matching TRBD2. The DNA reads as follows: TGTGCCAGCAGCTTGGGCGCTAGCGGGAGGACTGAGCAGTTCTTC. This sequence encodes CASSLGASGRTEQFF.